This T cell receptor (beta chain) came from a study of beta chain features in type 1 diabetes. This clone was observed a few times. Its antigen is unknown. Study observations and caveats: Sequencing the cDNA could make cells with high TCR expression show up more than they should.

All of the isolated RNA was reverse transcribed, so expressed TCRB transcripts were sequenced. This table comes from immunoSEQ multiplex PCR, and its TCRdb copy is limited to in-frame clones, with some not included. The sample includes around 310,000 clones, about 11% of them seen just once. V lost 4 bases and J lost 3; bases outside the gene matches: 2. The CDR3 is 14 residues long. CDR1 SGHTA and CDR2 FQGNSA come from the germline V gene. This sequence joins TRBV7-2 and TRBJ2-5, with 10 bases matching TRBD2. The specimen was naive CD4+ T cells from blood. The TCR comes from a woman aged 25 to 39 in good health. This CDR3 is CASSSGLAEETQYF. Written as DNA, the CDR3 is TGTGCCAGCAGCTCCGGACTAGCGGAAGAGACCCAGTACTTC.